The rows below give T cell receptor beta chains drawn from one sample of a study of a mutant IDH1 vaccine in newly diagnosed glioma. These receptors lack a known antigen. Measured with immunoSEQ multiplex PCR; TCRdb has only the in-frame clones, and not every one. The table includes around 120,000 clones, 80% detected once. The sequencing here drew on PBMCs, taken from a glioma patient whose treatment included an IDH1 peptide vaccine. Receptor source: a man aged 40-50 years with glioma. Both conserved end residues are part of each CDR3. Each record gives: J gene, V gene, clone size, CDR3 protein. Rows may omit the clone size; those that give it use once, few, many or a size class.

TRBJ2-4 | TRBV18 | . | CASSPDGAKNIQYF
TRBJ2-7 | TRBV5-4 | . | CASSLGASGGIYEQYF
TRBJ1-5 | TRBV7-8 | few | CASSLSRDRDQPQHF
TRBJ2-5 | TRBV11-2 | . | CASSLGWGSRRETQYF
TRBJ2-7 | TRBV10-3 | . | CAISQGSEQYF
TRBJ2-1 | TRBV29-1 | few | CSVAHRLAAYNEQFF
TRBJ2-7 | TRBV10-2 | . | CASRLPGLAGGEQYF
TRBJ1-5 | TRBV7-2 | few | CASSAGTGGNNQPQHF
TRBJ1-2 | TRBV7-2 | many | CASSRAGGAYGYTF
TRBJ2-4 | TRBV28 | . | CASSFWGNKNIQYF
TRBJ2-1 | TRBV5-4 | . | CASSFGGNEQFF
TRBJ2-7 | TRBV6-5 | . | CASSLEYEQYF
TRBJ2-7 | TRBV27 | . | CASSFVTPSSYEQYF
TRBJ1-5 | TRBV19 | few | CASRAGGTYSNQPQHF
. | TRBV7-9 | . | CASSLVGSDYEQYF
TRBJ2-5 | TRBV4-3 | . | CASSQDIGSVETQYF
TRBJ2-5 | TRBV11-2 | . | CASSSAISGVGQETQYF
TRBJ1-5 | TRBV27 | . | CASSKRTGVQPQHF
TRBJ2-6 | TRBV27 | . | CASSLLGGTGANVLTF
TRBJ2-2 | TRBV6-5 | . | CASSYSRGGTGELFF
TRBJ1-2 | TRBV7-9 | . | CASSPGERTYGYTF
TRBJ1-3 | TRBV9 | . | CASSVGQMGSGNTIYF
TRBJ2-7 | TRBV5-5 | . | CASSLAEGGSGEQYF
TRBJ1-2 | TRBV29-1 | . | CSVDDRSAYGYTF
TRBJ2-3 | TRBV10-1 | . | CASKRGLAGFENDTDTQYF
TRBJ1-3 | TRBV29-1 | few | CSGEVGNTIYF
TRBJ1-5 | TRBV6-1 | once | CASSEKLGQAYQPQHF
TRBJ2-5 | TRBV7-9 | . | CASSLPGSEETQYF
TRBJ2-1 | TRBV6-6 | . | CASSYSNRGGQFF
TRBJ2-5 | TRBV28 | . | CASSLTATQETQYF
TRBJ2-7 | TRBV15 | . | CATSREAGSYEQYF
TRBJ1-1 | TRBV19 | . | CASTDRVGAEAFF
TRBJ2-3 | TRBV6-5 | . | CASRSGRSQYF
TRBJ2-3 | TRBV4-2 | . | CASSLTLGSTDTQYF
TRBJ2-7 | TRBV5-1 | . | CASSSQGFEQYF
TRBJ1-6 | TRBV4-1 | . | CASSQGAGTAFNSPLHF
TRBJ2-5 | TRBV27 | few | CASSLYTLTGSPGSQYF
TRBJ1-6 | TRBV2 | . | CASRDGEDSPLHF
TRBJ1-1 | TRBV15 | . | CATSRPFRQGVPHDTEAFF
TRBJ2-5 | TRBV11-2 | . | CASGMGTHQETQYF
TRBJ2-5 | TRBV4-3 | once | CASSQAPRGETQYF
TRBJ2-1 | TRBV6-5 | . | CASPWGTDSYNEQFF
TRBJ2-7 | TRBV4-2 | once | CASSQKTAYEQYF
TRBJ2-2 | TRBV6-5 | once | CASSTGGSYTGELFF
TRBJ1-6 | TRBV6-5 | . | CASSYSPVMGSPLHF
TRBJ2-3 | TRBV4-1 | . | CASSQVGTGASTDTQYF